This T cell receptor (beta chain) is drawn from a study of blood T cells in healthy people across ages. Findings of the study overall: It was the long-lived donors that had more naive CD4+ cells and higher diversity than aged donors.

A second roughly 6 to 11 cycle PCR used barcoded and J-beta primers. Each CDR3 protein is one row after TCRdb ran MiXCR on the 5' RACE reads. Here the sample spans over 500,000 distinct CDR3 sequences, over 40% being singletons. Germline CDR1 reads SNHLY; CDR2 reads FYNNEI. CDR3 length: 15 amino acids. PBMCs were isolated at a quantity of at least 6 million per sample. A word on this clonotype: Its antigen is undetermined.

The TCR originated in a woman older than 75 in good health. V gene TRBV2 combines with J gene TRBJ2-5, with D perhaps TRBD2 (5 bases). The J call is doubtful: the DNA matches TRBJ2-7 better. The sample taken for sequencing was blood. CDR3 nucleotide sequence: TGTGCCAGCAGTGAACAGGACGGAGGATCACACGAGCAGTACTTC. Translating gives CASSEQDGGSHEQYF.